The entry that follows covers one T cell receptor beta chain sequence. No antigen is known for it. Once extracted for a subset, genomic DNA was divided evenly among several immunoSEQ plates. TCRdb's copy holds only in-frame clones and misses some; the assay was immunoSEQ multiplex PCR. The sample shows 900,000 to 1,200,000 clones, approximately 80% of them seen only once. V lost 4 bases to trimming and J lost 1 base, with 16 bases between them. This CDR3 has 16 residues. CDR1 is SGDLS, CDR2 YYNGEE, per germline. These data are taken from a study of shared clonotypes between healthy human individuals. Broader study findings: The authors expected sequencing depth to affect clonotype sharing among donors. Specimens sampled were limited to blood, with tissue repertoires likely differing.

This TCR came from a man aged 18 to 35 in good health. Some clones in this sample may be carry-over from other donors' samples. Sequencing used memory CD4+ T cells from PBMCs. Subset: CD45RA-negative fraction. The chain links TRBV9 to TRBJ2-3, with D possibly being TRBD1 or TRBD2 (6 bases each). The CDR3 bases are TGTGCCAGCAGCACAACAGGGAAGCGGGGCACAGATACGCAGTATTTT. Its translation is CASSTTGKRGTDTQYF.